The rows below give T cell receptor beta chains drawn from one sample of a study of T cell responses to AZD1222 COVID-19 vaccine. The table came from immunoSEQ multiplex PCR; TCRdb's copy has only in-frame clones and leaves some out. The profile shows around 74,000 clones, around 92% of them singletons. The specimen was peripheral blood, collected on day 0 of MenACWY control vaccination. The receptors shown here come from an adult in good health. Both conserved end residues are part of each CDR3. D genes are given only for firm matches. Size tells how often a clone was seen (once, few, many) or the class of an expanded clone, and some rows leave it out.

>TRBV5-6|.|.|TRBJ2-6
TGTGCCAGCAGCTTGGTGGGAGCTGGGGCCAACGTCCTGACTTTC
CASSLVGAGANVLTF
>TRBV28|.|.|TRBJ2-1
TGTGCCAGCAGTTTATCAACGGGGGCTCTGTTCTTC
CASSLSTGALFF
>TRBV7-6|.|.|TRBJ2-3
TGTGCCAGCAGCGTGGTAGGGGGATATGAAGATACGCAGTATTTT
CASSVVGGYEDTQYF
>TRBV9|.|.|TRBJ2-7
TGTGCCAGCAGCGCCGGGGCGGATGAGCAGTACTTC
CASSAGADEQYF
>TRBV5-1|.|.|TRBJ1-4
TGCGCCAGCAGCTTGAGACAAACAACTAATGAAAAACTGTTTTTT
CASSLRQTTNEKLFF
>TRBV5-4|.|.|TRBJ2-2
TGTGCCAGCAGTCCGGGCGGGGAGAACACCGGGGAGCTGTTTTTT
CASSPGGENTGELFF
>TRBV5-1|TRBD1|.|TRBJ1-6
TGCGCCAGCAGCTTGGCAGGGGGGAGCTCCTATAATTCACCCCTCCACTTT
CASSLAGGSSYNSPLHF
>TRBV15|.|.|TRBJ2-1
TGTGCCACCAGCAGGGCTACCACGAGTGAGAGCTCCTACAATGAGCAGTTCTTC
CATSRATTSESSYNEQFF
>TRBV30|TRBD1|.|TRBJ1-2
TGTGCCTGGAGCCCAGACGACAGGGGTTCGGGTGGCTACACCTTC
CAWSPDDRGSGGYTF
>TRBV29-1|.|.|TRBJ2-3
TGCAGCGTCCAACCGGAGGTAACTACCGGTTTCCAGTATTTT
CSVQPEVTTGFQYF
>TRBV7-2|TRBD2|.|TRBJ2-5
TGTGCCAGCAGCTTAGCCCAGACTAGCGGGATTCAAGAGACCCAGTACTTC
CASSLAQTSGIQETQYF
>TRBV28|TRBD1|.|TRBJ2-7
TGTGCCAGCAGTTTTGGGACAGGCCGCTCCTACGAGCAGTACTTC
CASSFGTGRSYEQYF
>TRBV6-2/TRBV6-3|.|.|TRBJ2-7
TGTGCCAGCAGCCTGACACGTGTGGAGCAGTACTTC
CASSLTRVEQYF
>TRBV5-5|TRBD1|.|TRBJ2-7
TGTGCCAGCAGCACCACCGGGACAGGGGGTTACGAGCAGTACTTC
CASSTTGTGGYEQYF
>TRBV5-1|TRBD1|.|TRBJ2-5
TGCGCCAGCAGCTCGGGACAGGAAGAGACCCAGTACTTC
CASSSGQEETQYF
>TRBV19|TRBD1|.|TRBJ1-2
TGTGCCAGTAGTATAATCCGACAGGGGCAGCGTGGCTACACCTTC
CASSIIRQGQRGYTF
>TRBV5-8|.|.|TRBJ2-2
TGTGCCAGCAGCCCGGGGGGCGCGGGCACCGGGGAGCTGTTTTTT
CASSPGGAGTGELFF
>TRBV12-3/TRBV12-4|.|.|TRBJ1-1
TGTGCCAGCACCTACGGGCAGAACACTGAAGCTTTCTTT
CASTYGQNTEAFF
>TRBV7-3|TRBD2|.|TRBJ2-1
TGTGCCAGCAGCTTAACCTCCGGGACTAGCGGGAATGAGCAGTTCTTC
CASSLTSGTSGNEQFF
>TRBV5-1|TRBD1|.|TRBJ1-4
TGCGCCAGCAGCTCGGGACAGGGAGCTGAAAAACTGTTTTTT
CASSSGQGAEKLFF
>TRBV6-5|.|.|TRBJ2-2
TGTGCCAGCAGGCCGACCGGATCCAACACCGGGGAGCTGTTTTTT
CASRPTGSNTGELFF
>TRBV30|.|.|TRBJ1-2
TGTGCCTGGACCCAGGGCCCTGGAGGACATGGCTACACCTTC
CAWTQGPGGHGYTF
>TRBV14|.|.|TRBJ1-2
TGTGCCAGCAGCCAAGTTCGGGGCGCAGGGGCGTCTTATGGCTACACCTTC
CASSQVRGAGASYGYTF
>TRBV9|.|.|TRBJ2-3
TGTGCCAGCAGCGTAGACCCAGCGGGCACAGATACGCAGTATTTT
CASSVDPAGTDTQYF
>TRBV2|.|once|TRBJ2-7
TGTGCCAGCAGGTGGTCTGGGACCGGCGAGCAGTACTTC
CASRWSGTGEQYF
>TRBV15|.|.|TRBJ2-3
TGTGCCACCAGCAGCACCCTAGCAGATACGCAGTATTTT
CATSSTLADTQYF
>TRBV7-2|.|.|TRBJ2-7
TGTGCCAGCAGAGCCGACGGACCCTACGAGCAGTACTTC
CASRADGPYEQYF
>TRBV9|TRBD1|.|TRBJ1-2
TGTGCCAGCAGCGGAACCCGGGACAGGAGTCCCTATGGCTACACCTTC
CASSGTRDRSPYGYTF
>TRBV11-2|TRBD1|.|TRBJ1-5
TGTGCCAGCAGCTTAGTGGACAGGGCCGATCAGCCCCAGCATTTT
CASSLVDRADQPQHF
>TRBV5-1|.|.|TRBJ1-4
TGCGCCAGCAGCTTAGAGGGGGTCACTAATGAAAAACTGTTTTTT
CASSLEGVTNEKLFF
>TRBV7-8|.|.|TRBJ2-3
TGTGCCAGCAGCTCCCCTGGACTCATCCAGAGGGCAGATACGCAGTATTTT
CASSSPGLIQRADTQYF
>TRBV27|.|.|TRBJ2-5
TGTGCCAGCACCATCGAAGGCGAGACCCAGTACTTC
CASTIEGETQYF
>TRBV6-5|.|.|TRBJ2-3
TGTGCCATCAAGCGAGCGGCTAGCACAGATACGCAGTATTTT
CAIKRAASTDTQYF
>TRBV6-2/TRBV6-3|.|.|TRBJ1-6
TGTGCCAGCAGTTACACGGGAGGACCCCTCCACTTT
CASSYTGGPLHF
>TRBV12-3/TRBV12-4|.|.|TRBJ1-4
TGTGCCAGCAGACTGTTCCAAGGAGAAAAACTGTTTTTT
CASRLFQGEKLFF
>TRBV27|.|.|TRBJ1-6
TGTGCCAGCAGTTTAACCCACCCAGGCACCTATAATTCACCCCTCCACTTT
CASSLTHPGTYNSPLHF
>TRBV5-8|TRBD1|.|TRBJ1-2
TGTGCCAGCAGGCCTGGACAGGGAATCCCCAGCTATGGCTACACCTTC
CASRPGQGIPSYGYTF
>TRBV24-1|.|.|TRBJ2-2
TGTGCCACCAGTGTGGGCCCGACTACCGGGGAGCTGTTTTTT
CATSVGPTTGELFF
>TRBV6-2/TRBV6-3|.|.|TRBJ2-1
TGTGCCAGCAGTCGCGACGCTGGTTACAATGAGCAGTTCTTC
CASSRDAGYNEQFF
>TRBV19|.|once|TRBJ2-3
TGTGCCTGCAACTCGCGACCCAATCCCACAGATACGCAGTATTTT
CACNSRPNPTDTQYF
>TRBV28|TRBD1|.|TRBJ1-2
TGTGCCAGCGGACAGGGAAGAGGGATGCTTGGCTACACCTTC
CASGQGRGMLGYTF
>TRBV14|.|.|TRBJ1-1
TGTGCCAGCAGCCTAGGGGCTGGAAACACTGAAGCTTTCTTT
CASSLGAGNTEAFF
>TRBV9|TRBD2|.|TRBJ2-1
TGTGCCAGCAGCGTAGGAGTAGCGGGAGGGTTGTCCAATGAGCAGTTCTTC
CASSVGVAGGLSNEQFF
>TRBV12-2|.|.|TRBJ2-1
TGTGCAAGTCGGAACTTCCGGCCCCGGGGGACTAGCGGGAGTTTCGATGAGCAGTTCTTC
CASRNFRPRGTSGSFDEQFF
>TRBV28|.|once|TRBJ1-1
TGTGCCAGCAATCAAGCAACTGAAGCTTTCTTT
CASNQATEAFF
>TRBV6-2/TRBV6-3|.|.|TRBJ2-2
TGTGCCAGCAGTCCGGACAACACGAACACCGGGGAGCTGTTTTTT
CASSPDNTNTGELFF
>TRBV19|.|.|TRBJ1-1
TGTGCCAGTCGGGGGGGGGCCGTCACTGAAGCTTTCTTT
CASRGGAVTEAFF
>TRBV29-1|.|.|TRBJ2-3
TGCAGCGACAGCTTTCAAGATACGCAGTATTTT
CSDSFQDTQYF
>TRBV6-5|.|.|TRBJ1-6
TGTGCCAGCAGACGGGACAAGAATTCACCCCTCCACTTT
CASRRDKNSPLHF
>TRBV5-1|.|.|TRBJ2-7
TGCGCCAGCAGCTTGCGTCCTGGGAGTCAGGCCTCCTACGAGCAGTACTTC
CASSLRPGSQASYEQYF
>TRBV7-9|TRBD2|.|TRBJ2-3
TGTGCCAGCAGCTCTCGGACTAGCGGGAGTACAGATACGCAGTATTTT
CASSSRTSGSTDTQYF
>TRBV7-2|.|.|TRBJ2-7
TGTGCCAGCAGCTTAATCACAGGTGAAACCTACGAGCAGTACTTC
CASSLITGETYEQYF
>TRBV12-5|.|.|TRBJ2-7
TGTGCTAGTGGTTTGGCCCCGGGACAGGGGACTAGCGTAGCTTTCTCCTACGAGCAGTACTTC
CASGLAPGQGTSVAFSYEQYF
>TRBV15|.|.|TRBJ1-4
TGTGCCACCAGCAGGTCCCCGGATGAAAAACTGTTTTTT
CATSRSPDEKLFF